This T cell receptor (beta chain) appears in the sequencing data of a study of T cells in Graves' hyperthyroidism and ophthalmopathy. This clonotype was observed at least ten times. The CDR3 spans 15 residues. Trimming removed 4 bases from V and 1 base from J; junction bases left unmatched: 7. From germline, CDR1 is SGDLS and CDR2 YYNGEE. TCR beta CDR3 regions were amplified from RNA transcripts. HTBI primers were the set used in a first-round RT-PCR of the TCR CDR3. TCRdb recomputed calls from the multiplex PCR reads with MiXCR, one row per CDR3 protein. The data show hundreds of thousands of distinct CDR3 sequences, less than 20% seen once. The source of the PBMCs was approximately 10 ml of fresh peripheral blood.

Sequencing used blood. The gene calls are TRBV9 and TRBJ2-7, with TRBD1 identical over 8 bases. The receptor was isolated from a woman between 18 and 29 years old with Graves' hyperthyroidism. As DNA, the CDR3 is TGTGCCAGCAGCCTTGGACAGGGTGGGTCCTACGAGCAGTACTTC. This gives the protein CASSLGQGGSYEQYF.